This T cell receptor beta chain was found in a study of blood T cell repertoires in COVID-19. Germline-derived CDR1 and CDR2 are SGHRS and YFSETQ. CDR3 length: 13 amino acids. V lost 0 bases, J lost 5 bases, and 9 bases lay in between. Original methodology: Reference gene primer amplification yielded estimated nucleated cell counts. Using immunoSEQ multiplex PCR, the repertoire was profiled, and TCRdb retains in-frame clones only, with some absent. For V, J and clone size, that table is used; D and trimming come from the DNA. Of 150,000 to 200,000 clones listed, approximately 90% are singletons. This TCR derives from a man aged 35-49 years with active or convalescent COVID-19. Sequenced input: peripheral blood. The rearrangement links TRBV5-1 to TRBJ2-7, with a possible D match to TRBD2 (5 bases). Here the CDR3 DNA reads TGCGCCAGCAGCTTGGCGTCCGGGAACGAGCAGTACTTC. This sequence encodes CASSLASGNEQYF.